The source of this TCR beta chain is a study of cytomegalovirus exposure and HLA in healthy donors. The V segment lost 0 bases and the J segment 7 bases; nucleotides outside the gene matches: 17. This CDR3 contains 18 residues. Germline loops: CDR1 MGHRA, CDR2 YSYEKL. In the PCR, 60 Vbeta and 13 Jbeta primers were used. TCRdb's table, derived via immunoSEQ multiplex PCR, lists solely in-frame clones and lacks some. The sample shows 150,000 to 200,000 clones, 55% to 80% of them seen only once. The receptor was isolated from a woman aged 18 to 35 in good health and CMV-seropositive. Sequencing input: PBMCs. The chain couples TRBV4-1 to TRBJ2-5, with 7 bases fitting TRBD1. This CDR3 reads CASSQDGPGSTAGGTQYF. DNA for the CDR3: TGCGCCAGCAGCCAAGACGGGCCCGGGTCTACCGCAGGGGGGACCCAGTACTTC.